This entry is about one T cell receptor beta chain. The germline V gene encodes CDR1 KGHDR and CDR2 SFDVKD. This CDR3 is built from 16 residues. J was trimmed by 4 bases and V by 3 bases; bases with no gene match: 9. The assay was immunoSEQ multiplex PCR, and TCRdb's table has in-frame clones only and misses some. The table has roughly 150,000 clones, around 91% seen once; the top ten hold roughly 4.7%. The data derive from a study of T cell responses to AZD1222 COVID-19 vaccine. The chain couples TRBV24-1 to TRBJ2-5; 8 bases align to TRBD1. This specimen was peripheral blood, taken on day 0 of AZD1222 vaccination. The clonotype originates from an adult in good health. The CDR3 DNA follows: TGTGCCACCAGTGATACCGGACAGGGCATCAGAGAGACCCAGTACTTC. Amino acids: CATSDTGQGIRETQYF.